This T cell receptor beta chain was documented in a study of T cell responses to AZD1222 COVID-19 vaccine. Germline CDR1 and CDR2: SGHRS and YFSETQ. V dropped 0 bases and J dropped 0 bases, with 9 bases sitting between them. CDR3 length equals 16 residues. Study-level results: Spike-specific TCR repertoires showed rising breadth and depth after two AZD1222 doses. Just six AZD1222 recipients were seropositive at baseline.

Sequencing used immunoSEQ multiplex PCR; TCRdb keeps in-frame clones, though not all of them. The repertoire holds some 120,000 clones, with 80% to 95% as singletons. In regard to this clone: Antigen: not known.

The J gene is TRBJ1-4, the V gene TRBV5-1; D is unresolved. Material: peripheral blood, obtained on day 0 of AZD1222 vaccination. The TCR was taken from an adult in good health. The CDR3 region has the DNA TGCGCCAGCAGCTTGGGAGGCGGGCCAACTAATGAAAAACTGTTTTTT. This gives the protein CASSLGGGPTNEKLFF. Using reference TRBV5-1 and TRBJ1-4 for the parts outside the CDR3, the full variable domain is KAGVTQTPRYLIKTRGQQVTLSCSPISGHRSVSWYQQTPGQGLQFLFEYFSETQRNKGNFPGRFSGRQFSNSRSEMNVSTLELGDSALYLCASSLGGGPTNEKLFFGSGTQLSVL.